Following are 27 T cell receptor beta chains from one sample sequenced in a study of blood T cells in healthy people across ages. Primed by a sample-barcoded 5' primer and a J-beta primer mix, a second PCR proceeded for 7 to 11 cycles. From the 5' RACE reads, TCRdb called clonotypes with MiXCR, one entry per CDR3 protein. Of about 1.5 million distinct CDR3 sequences listed, around 42% are singletons. Source material: blood. Every receptor here comes from a woman between 18 and 29 years old in good health.

This clonotype was seen a few times. The rearrangement links TRBV20-1 to TRBJ2-1, with 9 positions matching TRBD1. This CDR3 has 13 residues. Per the germline V gene, CDR1 is DFQATT and CDR2 is SNEGSKA (reference sequence). The trim removed 5 bases at V and 8 bases at J, leaving 7 bases unmatched. CDR3 protein: CSADRDRAHEQFF. Written as DNA, the CDR3 is TGCAGTGCTGACCGGGACAGGGCACATGAGCAGTTCTTC.

This clonotype was counted many times. The V and J genes are TRBV12-3 or TRBV12-4 and TRBJ2-1; 7 bases agree with TRBD1. This CDR3 contains 14 residues. Trimming took 3 bases from V and 9 from J; bases not matched to a gene: 8. The CDR3 nucleotides read TGTGCCAGCAGTTTTCGACAGGGTAGTGGTGAGCAGTTCTTC. Translated, it gives CASSFRQGSGEQFF.

The rearrangement joins TRBV7-8 to TRBJ2-7; possibly TRBD1 for D (6 bases). V was pared by 1 base and J by 4 bases, with 17 bases between. The germline V gene encodes CDR1 SGHVS and CDR2 FQNEAQ. This CDR3 region has 16 residues. For the CDR3, the DNA is TGTGCCAGCAGCTTAGGAAGCCGGGACACACTTTACGAGCAGTACTTC. The encoded protein is CASSLGSRDTLYEQYF.

Only one count was recorded for this clonotype. V and J are TRBV20-1 and TRBJ1-5, with D unclear. Trimming removed 3 bases at V and 6 bases at J, with 18 bases between. The CDR3 has 15 residues. Germline V gives CDR1 DFQATT, CDR2 SNEGSKA (reference sequence). CDR3 sequence reads: CSASPPRGFGQPQHF. The CDR3 bases are TGCAGTGCTAGCCCCCCGCGAGGTTTCGGTCAGCCCCAGCATTTT.

The chain employs TRBV20-1 and TRBJ1-2, with D possibly matching TRBD1 (5 bases). The CDR3 extends over 14 amino acids. Trimming took 3 bases from V and 4 from J, leaving 15 bases between them. Germline V gene sequence: CDR1 DFQATT, CDR2 SNEGSKA (reference sequence). CDR3 amino acids: CSASDRRDPYGYTF. The CDR3 DNA reads as TGCAGTGCTAGTGACAGAAGGGACCCCTATGGCTACACCTTC.

The genes are TRBV6-1 and TRBJ2-3; TRBD2 agrees at 7 bases. In germline, CDR1 is MNHNS, CDR2 SASEGT. The CDR3 has 17 amino acids. The trim removed 2 bases at V and 4 bases at J, leaving 12 bases unmatched. CDR3 DNA sequence: TGTGCCAGCAGTGAAAGGCTCTGGCGGGAGATCCCAGATACGCAGTATTTT. Its protein is CASSERLWREIPDTQYF.

This rearrangement joins TRBV10-3 to TRBJ1-6; maybe TRBD1 (6 bases). The V gene's germline CDR1 is ENHRY and CDR2 SYGVKD. Trimming left V 7 bases short and J 5 bases short, with 12 bases between. The CDR3 runs 14 residues. The CDR3: CAIKPQGNNSPLHF. For the CDR3, the DNA is TGTGCCATCAAACCACAGGGAAATAATTCACCCCTCCACTTT.

The chain joins TRBV20-1 to TRBJ1-2; D might be TRBD1 (5 bases). The germline V gene has CDR1 DFQATT and CDR2 SNEGSKA (reference sequence). The CDR3 loop spans 14 amino acids. V was cut by 3 bases and J by 1 base, with 12 bases left in between. The CDR3 protein is CSASGAGGNYGYTF. The DNA of the CDR3 is TGCAGTGCTAGCGGGGCAGGCGGTAACTATGGCTACACCTTC.

In the case of this clonotype: The junction shows a germline mismatch at one end, possibly a read error. The rearrangement uses TRBV12-3 or TRBV12-4 and TRBJ2-7, with 7 nucleotides matching TRBD1. The CDR3 length is 16 residues. The CDR3 region has the DNA TGTGCCCGCAGCCAAAACATGGGGGACAGTTCCTACGAGCAGTACTTC. Protein: CARSQNMGDSSYEQYF.

The gene calls are TRBV12-3 or TRBV12-4 and TRBJ2-3; TRBD2 is a possible D gene (5 bases). The V gene lost 8 bases and the J gene lost 1 base, with 19 bases spanning the gap. This CDR3 comprises 16 residues. CDR3: CASRLTGILGTDTQYF. The CDR3 coding sequence is TGTGCCAGCCGCCTGACGGGAATACTGGGCACAGATACGCAGTATTTT.

This clonotype was seen just once. V gene TRBV4-1 combines with J gene TRBJ2-7; 12 bases agree with TRBD2. The CDR3 spans 16 residues. Germline CDR1 and CDR2: MGHRA and YSYEKL. Germline trimming cut 5 bases from V and 7 bases from J; bases unmatched to any gene: 12. CDR3 coding DNA: TGCGCCAGCAGCAAAGGACTAGCGGGGCCAGGAAATGAGCAGTACTTC. This gives the protein CASSKGLAGPGNEQYF.

This clonotype has a handful of counts. J is TRBJ2-3 and V is TRBV6-2 or TRBV6-3; maybe TRBD2 (6 bases). This CDR3 is built from 15 residues. Trimming removed 1 base from V and 2 bases from J, with 10 bases in between. Looked up from germline, CDR1 is MNHEY and CDR2 is SVGEGT. The CDR3 sequence is CASSYFGGPTDTQYF. CDR3 in DNA: TGTGCCAGCAGTTACTTCGGAGGGCCCACAGATACGCAGTATTTT.

J is TRBJ2-5 and V is TRBV5-1, with 15 bases aligning to TRBD2. The CDR3 runs to 18 residues. CDR1 is SGHRS and CDR2 is YFSETQ in the germline V gene. V lost 1 base, J lost 4 bases, and 8 bases stayed unmatched. The CDR3 nucleotides read TGCGCCAGCAGCTTGATCCCGGGACTAGCGGGGGGAGGAGAGACCCAGTACTTC. Its protein is CASSLIPGLAGGGETQYF.

CDR3 in DNA: TGTGCCAGCCAGACTAGAGAGACCCAGTACTTC. The encoded protein is CASQTRETQYF. J is TRBJ2-5 and V is TRBV2; TRBD2 might be the D (6 bases). The CDR3 contains 11 residues. Trimming removed 8 bases at V and 4 bases at J, with 8 bases between. CDR1 is SNHLY and CDR2 is FYNNEI in the germline V gene.

This clonotype showed up just a few times. V and J are TRBV6-6 and TRBJ1-2; D is undetermined. Trimming shortened V by 8 bases and J by 7 bases, and 11 bases separated the two germline ends. Germline V lookup: CDR1 MNHNY, CDR2 SVGAGI (reference sequence). The CDR3 contains 11 residues. CDR3 in amino acids: CASSPDGGYTF. The CDR3 region has the DNA TGTGCCAGCTCCCCCGACGGTGGCTACACCTTC.

The chain employs TRBV20-1 and TRBJ1-5, with D perhaps matching TRBD1 (6 bases). Germline CDR1 is DFQATT and CDR2 is SNEGSKA (reference sequence). Trimming stripped 3 bases from V and 4 bases from J, with 10 bases between. The CDR3 runs 13 residues. The CDR3 nucleotides are TGCAGTGCTAGGGCGGACAGTAATCAGCCCCAGCATTTT. It encodes CSARADSNQPQHF.

This clonotype showed up just a few times. This sequence joins TRBV20-1 and TRBJ1-6, with 8 bases that match TRBD1. The germline CDR1 and CDR2 sequences are DFQATT and SNEGSKA (reference sequence). The CDR3 contains 16 residues. V shed 0 bases and J 8 bases; nucleotides not matched to a gene: 9. CDR3 DNA sequence: TGCAGTGCTAGAGATTCGTCCGGGACAGGTGATTCACCCCTCCACTTT. As protein: CSARDSSGTGDSPLHF.

CDR3 nucleotide sequence: TGTGCCACCAGCAGAGTACCAGATACGCAGTATTTT. Protein: CATSRVPDTQYF. This rearrangement joins TRBV15 to TRBJ2-3; D is undetermined. V lost 1 base and J 4 bases, leaving 3 bases between the germline ends. CDR1 and CDR2 (germline): LNHNV, YYDKDF (reference sequence). The CDR3 sequence is 12 residues long.

The rearrangement uses TRBV20-1 and TRBJ1-1, with D possibly being TRBD1 (5 bases). This CDR3 is built from 13 residues. The ends were cut back, 5 bases at V and 2 bases at J, with 12 bases in the middle. Germline V gene data show CDR1 as DFQATT and CDR2 as SNEGSKA (reference sequence). Written as DNA, the CDR3 is TGCAGTGCTTTATCGGACATAAACACTGAAGCTTTCTTT. It yields the protein CSALSDINTEAFF.

This clonotype was counted many times. The chain links TRBV4-1 to TRBJ2-7, with 7 bases fitting TRBD2. J gave up 0 bases and V 4 bases, and 6 bases lay outside the gene matches. The CDR3 totals 15 residues. Germline lookup yields CDR1 MGHRA and CDR2 YSYEKL. The CDR3 region is CASSPRAGSSYEQYF. The DNA for the CDR3 is TGCGCCAGCAGCCCTCGAGCGGGAAGCTCCTACGAGCAGTACTTC.

The J gene is TRBJ2-3, the V gene TRBV5-1; D perhaps matches TRBD1 (6 bases). Germline CDR1 SGHRS, CDR2 YFSETQ. The CDR3 loop spans 18 amino acids. Trimming took off 2 bases at V and 4 bases at J, with 23 bases between the two ends. The CDR3 region is CASSFAPGAPTVADTQYF. The CDR3 coding sequence is TGCGCCAGCAGCTTCGCCCCAGGGGCTCCCACGGTAGCAGATACGCAGTATTTT.

This clonotype was seen more than once but under ten times. The chain recombines TRBV6-5 with TRBJ1-1; perhaps TRBD1 as D (6 bases). From germline, CDR1 is MNHEY and CDR2 SVGAGI. The CDR3 contains 16 residues. Trimming took off 5 bases at V and 7 bases at J, with 23 bases between the two ends. CDR3 region: CASSLEGELRIGEAFF. CDR3 nucleotides: TGTGCCAGCAGTCTCGAGGGGGAACTTCGTATCGGTGAAGCTTTCTTT.

This clonotype appeared a few times. The chain links TRBV12-3 or TRBV12-4 to TRBJ2-5; D remains unclear. This CDR3 contains 15 residues. With 3 bases removed from V and 2 bases from J, the gap between germline ends came to 13 bases. The CDR3 is CASSFFGQGQETQYF. The CDR3 coding sequence is TGTGCCAGCAGTTTTTTTGGTCAAGGACAAGAGACCCAGTACTTC.

V usage is TRBV27 and J usage is TRBJ2-1; 10 nucleotides align to TRBD2. The CDR3 has 15 amino acids. V dropped 4 bases and J dropped 5; count of bases not matched to a gene: 5. Looked up from germline, CDR1 is MNHEY and CDR2 is SMNVEV (reference sequence). CDR3 DNA sequence: TGTGCCAGCAGTTGGCTAGGGACTAGCGACAATGAGCAGTTCTTC. It encodes CASSWLGTSDNEQFF.

This chain links TRBV6-1 with TRBJ1-1; weak D call: TRBD1 (6 bases). The CDR3 covers 15 residues. The germline gives CDR1 MNHNS, CDR2 SASEGT. V was pared by 7 bases and J by 7 bases, with 22 bases between. CDR3 protein: CASTQAGGEIGEAFF. CDR3 coding DNA: TGTGCCAGCACCCAGGCGGGGGGCGAAATAGGTGAAGCTTTCTTT.

J is TRBJ2-3 and V is TRBV11-2; 14 bases align to TRBD2. CDR3 size: 17 residues. J lost 3 bases, V lost 3 bases, and 5 bases had no gene match. Germline V gives CDR1 SGHAT, CDR2 FQNNGV. The CDR3 loop reads CASSLTSGGAFTDTQYF. In DNA, the CDR3 is TGTGCCAGCAGCTTGACTAGCGGGGGGGCCTTTACAGATACGCAGTATTTT.

V usage is TRBV15 and J usage is TRBJ1-1; D gene unclear. The V end lost 1 base, the J end lost 5 bases, and 11 bases lay between the germline ends. The CDR3 runs 14 residues. The V gene's germline CDR1 is LNHNV and CDR2 YYDKDF (reference sequence). The CDR3 spells CATSRGEVITEAFF. CDR3 nucleotide sequence: TGTGCCACCAGCAGAGGGGAAGTAATAACTGAAGCTTTCTTT.